Described below is a single T cell receptor (beta chain) sequence and its context. The antigen is undetermined. V lost 6 bases and J 3 bases, leaving 14 bases between the germline ends. This CDR3 contains 13 residues. Looked up from germline, CDR1 is DFQATT and CDR2 is SNEGSKA (reference sequence). Indicated time point: persistent/refractory GD, antithyroid drugs over 5 years with positive TRAb. PBMC-extracted RNA yielded the TCR library. An endocrinology department in Xi'an, China, recruited the patients. The data were taken from a study of regulatory T cells in long-lasting Graves disease. Points from the study as a whole: The small sample size may have reduced accuracy. Newly diagnosed disease favored TRBV20-1 and TRBJ2-1 over persistent disease.

Investigators prepared the TCR beta libraries by applying iRepertoire HTBI primers and Arm-PCR of CDR3 regions. TCRdb re-called the multiplex PCR reads through MiXCR, storing one row per CDR3 protein. Here the sample spans a few hundred thousand distinct CDR3 sequences, less than 25% being singletons. The sequence derives from a female donor with Graves disease. This sample comprised peripheral blood mononuclear cells (PBMCs), obtained when the disease was refractory, from a patient treated with antithyroid drugs. V gene TRBV20-1 combines with J gene TRBJ1-1; D is possibly TRBD1 (5 bases). CDR3 in DNA: TGCAGTGCGAGGCAGGGAGGGGACACTGAAGCTTTCTTT. Translating it yields CSARQGGDTEAFF.